This is a list of T cell receptor beta chains from one sample in a study of blood T cell repertoires in COVID-19. Produced via immunoSEQ multiplex PCR; TCRdb's table is partial and in-frame only. The table records under 300,000 clones, more than 65% of them present only once. The sequenced sample consisted of peripheral blood. Receptors originate from a woman between 40 and 55 years old with active or convalescent COVID-19. CDR3s include the opening cysteine and the closing phenylalanine or tryptophan. Fields, in order: D gene, J gene, clone size, V gene, CDR3 DNA, CDR3 protein. The D gene is left open where the match is weak. Clone size appears in some rows only: once, few, many, or a class for an expanded clone.

d_gene: NA; j_gene: TRBJ1-1; abundance: NA; v_gene: TRBV15; CDR3nt: TGTGCCACCAGCAGAGGGAGAGGTTTTAGCGCTGAAGCTTTCTTT; CDR3aa: CATSRGRGFSAEAFF
d_gene: NA; j_gene: TRBJ2-3; abundance: NA; v_gene: TRBV7-3; CDR3nt: TGTGCCAGCAGCCCCCAGGGCGGAAGCTCTGTAGAAAATACGCAGTATTTT; CDR3aa: CASSPQGGSSVENTQYF
d_gene: NA; j_gene: TRBJ2-1; abundance: few; v_gene: TRBV7-3; CDR3nt: TGTGCCAGCAGCCCGACGCGGGGAGGATACAATGAGCAGTTCTTC; CDR3aa: CASSPTRGGYNEQFF
d_gene: NA; j_gene: TRBJ2-7; abundance: NA; v_gene: TRBV5-1; CDR3nt: TGCGCCAGCAGCGTAGCCGGGACTTATGAGTACTTC; CDR3aa: CASSVAGTYEYF
d_gene: NA; j_gene: TRBJ1-5; abundance: NA; v_gene: TRBV6-9; CDR3nt: TGTGCCAGCACCGTAGCGCCCCAGCATTTT; CDR3aa: CASTVAPQHF
d_gene: NA; j_gene: TRBJ1-2; abundance: NA; v_gene: TRBV7-9; CDR3nt: TGTGCCAGCAGCTTACCAGAGGGGGGGCTGCATGGCTACACCTTC; CDR3aa: CASSLPEGGLHGYTF
d_gene: NA; j_gene: TRBJ2-5; abundance: NA; v_gene: TRBV3-1/TRBV3-2; CDR3nt: TGTGCCAGCAGCCACCCTCTCGGGACCCAGTACTTC; CDR3aa: CASSHPLGTQYF
d_gene: NA; j_gene: TRBJ2-2; abundance: few; v_gene: TRBV27; CDR3nt: TGTGCCAGCTGTATACAGGGGAGGTTGGCCGGGGAGCTGTTTTTT; CDR3aa: CASCIQGRLAGELFF
d_gene: NA; j_gene: TRBJ2-5; abundance: few; v_gene: TRBV6-1; CDR3nt: TGTGCCAGCAGTGAACTTGTCTTCGGGGAGACCCAGTACTTC; CDR3aa: CASSELVFGETQYF
d_gene: TRBD1; j_gene: TRBJ2-5; abundance: NA; v_gene: TRBV18; CDR3nt: TGTGCCAGCTCATCAGGGACAGGGACCGCCGGGGAGACCCAGTACTTC; CDR3aa: CASSSGTGTAGETQYF
d_gene: TRBD1; j_gene: TRBJ2-4; abundance: many; v_gene: TRBV3-1/TRBV3-2; CDR3nt: TGTGCCAGCAGCACCGGACAGGGCAAAAACATTCAGTACTTC; CDR3aa: CASSTGQGKNIQYF
d_gene: TRBD1; j_gene: TRBJ1-1; abundance: few; v_gene: TRBV5-5; CDR3nt: TGTGCCAGCAGCTTCAGGGACAGCCTTGGCGCTGAAGCTTTCTTT; CDR3aa: CASSFRDSLGAEAFF
d_gene: NA; j_gene: TRBJ1-2; abundance: NA; v_gene: TRBV6-2/TRBV6-3; CDR3nt: TGTGCCAGCAGTTACGGGCCCGATCCTAACTATGGCTACACCTTC; CDR3aa: CASSYGPDPNYGYTF
d_gene: NA; j_gene: TRBJ1-2; abundance: once; v_gene: TRBV29-1; CDR3nt: TGCAGCGTTGAGTCAGGGGCGTTCGGCTACACCTTC; CDR3aa: CSVESGAFGYTF
d_gene: TRBD1; j_gene: TRBJ1-5; abundance: NA; v_gene: TRBV5-6; CDR3nt: TGTGCCAGCAGCTTTAGAGGGGGCCTAAGCAATCAGCCCCAGCATTTT; CDR3aa: CASSFRGGLSNQPQHF
d_gene: NA; j_gene: TRBJ2-1; abundance: NA; v_gene: TRBV19; CDR3nt: TGTGCCAGTAGTATAGCGTTCGACAGCTCCTACAATGAGCAGTTCTTC; CDR3aa: CASSIAFDSSYNEQFF
d_gene: NA; j_gene: TRBJ2-5; abundance: NA; v_gene: TRBV10-3; CDR3nt: TGTGCCATCAGTGGAAACAGGGAAGAGACCCAGTACTTC; CDR3aa: CAISGNREETQYF
d_gene: NA; j_gene: TRBJ1-2; abundance: NA; v_gene: TRBV4-2; CDR3nt: TGTGCCAGCAGCCAAGAGCAGGGCTCCCCTCTTTGGTATGGCTACACCTTC; CDR3aa: CASSQEQGSPLWYGYTF
d_gene: NA; j_gene: TRBJ1-1; abundance: NA; v_gene: TRBV29-1; CDR3nt: TGCAGCGCTATCCAGGGAAACACTGAAGCTTTCTTT; CDR3aa: CSAIQGNTEAFF
d_gene: NA; j_gene: TRBJ1-1; abundance: NA; v_gene: TRBV6-5; CDR3nt: TGTGCCAGCAGTCTCAGGGACAAGGTGAACACTGAAGCTTTCTTT; CDR3aa: CASSLRDKVNTEAFF
d_gene: TRBD1; j_gene: TRBJ2-1; abundance: NA; v_gene: TRBV19; CDR3nt: TGTGCCAGTAGTCGGGGACAGGGTGCCTACAATGAGCAGTTCTTC; CDR3aa: CASSRGQGAYNEQFF
d_gene: NA; j_gene: TRBJ2-1; abundance: NA; v_gene: TRBV29-1; CDR3nt: TGCAGCGGAACAGGTGGGGTTGACCATGAGCAGTTCTTC; CDR3aa: CSGTGGVDHEQFF
d_gene: NA; j_gene: TRBJ2-7; abundance: NA; v_gene: TRBV28; CDR3nt: TGTGCCGGCAGAAGGAGCTTATCATCTAGCGAGCAGTACTTC; CDR3aa: CAGRRSLSSSEQYF
d_gene: TRBD2; j_gene: TRBJ2-2; abundance: NA; v_gene: TRBV11-1; CDR3nt: TGTGCCAGCAGCTCACGACTAGCGGGGTACACCGGGGAGCTGTTTTTT; CDR3aa: CASSSRLAGYTGELFF
d_gene: NA; j_gene: TRBJ2-6; abundance: NA; v_gene: TRBV15; CDR3nt: TGTGCCACCAGCAGGGCTGGCTCTGGGGCCAACGTCCTGACTTTC; CDR3aa: CATSRAGSGANVLTF
d_gene: TRBD1; j_gene: TRBJ1-4; abundance: few; v_gene: TRBV30; CDR3nt: TGTGCCTGGTCAACGGGACAGGGGAAGTCTAGGACTAATGAAAAACTGTTTTTT; CDR3aa: CAWSTGQGKSRTNEKLFF
d_gene: TRBD2; j_gene: TRBJ2-2; abundance: NA; v_gene: TRBV4-2; CDR3nt: TGTGCCAGCAGCCAAGTACTAGCGGGGGAATTCGGGGAGCTGTTTTTT; CDR3aa: CASSQVLAGEFGELFF
d_gene: NA; j_gene: TRBJ1-1; abundance: NA; v_gene: TRBV11-2; CDR3nt: TGTGCCAGCAGCTTAGTTGGGAGAAGCACTGAAGCTTTCTTT; CDR3aa: CASSLVGRSTEAFF
d_gene: TRBD1; j_gene: TRBJ1-6; abundance: few; v_gene: TRBV7-3; CDR3nt: TGTGCCAGCAGCTTACAGGGGGATAATTCACCCCTCCACTTT; CDR3aa: CASSLQGDNSPLHF
d_gene: NA; j_gene: TRBJ1-2; abundance: few; v_gene: TRBV2; CDR3nt: TGTGCCAGCAGTGTCCTTAAGGGGAACTATGGCTACACCTTC; CDR3aa: CASSVLKGNYGYTF
d_gene: TRBD1; j_gene: TRBJ1-6; abundance: NA; v_gene: TRBV11-2; CDR3nt: TGTGCCAGCAGCGGAGCTGGACAGGGATTGTCACCCCTCCACTTT; CDR3aa: CASSGAGQGLSPLHF
d_gene: NA; j_gene: TRBJ1-2; abundance: NA; v_gene: TRBV12-3/TRBV12-4; CDR3nt: TGTGCCAGCAGTTCACAACGTTACTATGGCTACACCTTC; CDR3aa: CASSSQRYYGYTF
d_gene: TRBD2; j_gene: TRBJ2-3; abundance: once; v_gene: TRBV7-2; CDR3nt: TGTGCCAGCAGCCCACTTGGGGGGAGGGCAGATACGCAGTATTTT; CDR3aa: CASSPLGGRADTQYF
d_gene: TRBD1; j_gene: TRBJ1-1; abundance: NA; v_gene: TRBV5-1; CDR3nt: TGCGCCAGCAGCTCGGACAGGGATACTGAAGCTTTCTTT; CDR3aa: CASSSDRDTEAFF
d_gene: NA; j_gene: TRBJ2-5; abundance: NA; v_gene: TRBV7-6; CDR3nt: TGTGCCAGCAGCTCCCCCGGACTCGGCCAAGAGACCCAGTACTTC; CDR3aa: CASSSPGLGQETQYF
d_gene: TRBD1; j_gene: TRBJ1-1; abundance: NA; v_gene: TRBV10-3; CDR3nt: TGTGCCATCACCACAAAGGGGGCGGGGAACACTGAAGCTTTCTTT; CDR3aa: CAITTKGAGNTEAFF
d_gene: TRBD2; j_gene: TRBJ2-3; abundance: NA; v_gene: TRBV4-1; CDR3nt: TGCGCCAGCAGCCGCGGATCCGGGACTAGCTCCGATACGCAGTATTTT; CDR3aa: CASSRGSGTSSDTQYF